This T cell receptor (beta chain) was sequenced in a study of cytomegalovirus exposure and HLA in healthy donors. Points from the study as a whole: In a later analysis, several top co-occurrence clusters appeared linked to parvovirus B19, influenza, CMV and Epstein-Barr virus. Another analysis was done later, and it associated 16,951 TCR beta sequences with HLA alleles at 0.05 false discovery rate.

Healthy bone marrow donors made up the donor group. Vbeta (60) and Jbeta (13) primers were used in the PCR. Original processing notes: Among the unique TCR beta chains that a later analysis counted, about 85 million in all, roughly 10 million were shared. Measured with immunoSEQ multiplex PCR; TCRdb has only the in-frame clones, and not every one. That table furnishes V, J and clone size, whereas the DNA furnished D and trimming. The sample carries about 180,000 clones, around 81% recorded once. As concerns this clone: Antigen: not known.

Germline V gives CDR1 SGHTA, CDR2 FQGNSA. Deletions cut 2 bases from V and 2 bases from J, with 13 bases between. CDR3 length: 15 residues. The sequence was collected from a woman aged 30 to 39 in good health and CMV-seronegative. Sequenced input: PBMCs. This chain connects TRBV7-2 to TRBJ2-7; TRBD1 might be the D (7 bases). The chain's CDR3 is CASSLKGGGAYEQYF. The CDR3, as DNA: TGTGCCAGCAGCTTAAAAGGAGGGGGCGCCTACGAGCAGTACTTC.